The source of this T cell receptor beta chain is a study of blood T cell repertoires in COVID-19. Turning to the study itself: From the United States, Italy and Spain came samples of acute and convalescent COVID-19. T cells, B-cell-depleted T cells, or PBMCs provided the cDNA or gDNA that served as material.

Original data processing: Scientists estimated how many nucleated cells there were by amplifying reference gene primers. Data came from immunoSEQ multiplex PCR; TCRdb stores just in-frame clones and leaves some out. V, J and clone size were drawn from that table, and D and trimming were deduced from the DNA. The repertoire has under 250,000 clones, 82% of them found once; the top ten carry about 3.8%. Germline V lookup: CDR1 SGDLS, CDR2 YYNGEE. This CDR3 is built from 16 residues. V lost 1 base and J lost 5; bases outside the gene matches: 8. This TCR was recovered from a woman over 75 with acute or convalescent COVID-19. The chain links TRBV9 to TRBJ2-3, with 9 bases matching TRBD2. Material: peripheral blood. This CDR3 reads CASSVNAGGPGDTQYF. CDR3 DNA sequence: TGTGCCAGCAGCGTAAACGCGGGGGGGCCGGGAGATACGCAGTATTTT.